The subject of this entry is one TCR beta chain. As yet, its antigen is unknown. Primers for the PCR totalled 60 Vbeta and 13 Jbeta. The method was immunoSEQ multiplex PCR; TCRdb's version includes in-frame clones alone and lacks a portion of them. The repertoire holds 160,000 or so clones, approximately 80% seen once, with roughly 2% in the top ten. The sample is drawn from a study of cytomegalovirus exposure and HLA in healthy donors. Study overall: An analysis done earlier identified some 120 million unique TCR beta sequences from 150 million to 200 million T cells. Genotyping showed 70% to 90% of approximately 430 donors falling in the Caucasian-associated ancestry cluster.

This CDR3 contains 15 residues. V lost 4 bases and J lost 0, with 9 bases in between. Germline V CDR1 and CDR2: MGHRA, YSYEKL. Study-level findings and limits: A later analysis found that most CMV-associated TCR beta chains appeared HLA-restricted.

Sequencing input: PBMCs. V is TRBV4-1 and J is TRBJ2-2; TRBD2 might be the D (5 bases). The clonotype comes from a man aged 45-65 years in good health and CMV-seropositive. CDR3 DNA: TGCGCCAGCAGCCCCAGGCGGGCGAACACCGGGGAGCTGTTTTTT. It encodes CASSPRRANTGELFF.